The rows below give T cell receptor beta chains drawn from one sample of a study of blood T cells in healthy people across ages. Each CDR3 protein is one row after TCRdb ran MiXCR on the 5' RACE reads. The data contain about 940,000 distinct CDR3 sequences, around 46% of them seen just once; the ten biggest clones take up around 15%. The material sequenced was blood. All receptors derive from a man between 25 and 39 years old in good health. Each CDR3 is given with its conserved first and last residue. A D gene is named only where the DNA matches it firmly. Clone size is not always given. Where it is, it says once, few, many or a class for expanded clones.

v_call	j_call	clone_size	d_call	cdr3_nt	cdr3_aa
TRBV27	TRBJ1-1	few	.	TGTGCCAGCAGTCCTACAGGCCTCCCCACTGAAGCTTTCTTT	CASSPTGLPTEAFF
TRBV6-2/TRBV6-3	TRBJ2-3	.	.	TGTGCCAGCACCTACGGGGTTAAAAGCACAGATACGCAGTATTTT	CASTYGVKSTDTQYF
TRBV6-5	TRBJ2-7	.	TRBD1	TGTGCCAGCAGTTACTCAGGGGCAGACAGGGGCGGCGAGCAGTACTTC	CASSYSGADRGGEQYF
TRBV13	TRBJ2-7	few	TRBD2	TGTGCCAGCAGCTTAGGCCCTCTAGCGGGGGCCACCTACGAGCAGTACTTC	CASSLGPLAGATYEQYF
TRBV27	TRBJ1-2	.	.	TGTGCCAGCAGTTCCTCCCCCCACACAACAGGTCCTTATGGCTACACCTTC	CASSSSPHTTGPYGYTF
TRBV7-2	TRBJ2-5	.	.	TGTGCCAGCAGCTTAGGGGGCTCCAACGGAGCGGAGACCCAGTACTTC	CASSLGGSNGAETQYF
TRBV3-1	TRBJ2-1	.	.	TGTGCCAGCAGCCAAGTTTTAGGCTTCGATGAGCAGTTCTTC	CASSQVLGFDEQFF
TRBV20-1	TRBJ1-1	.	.	TGCAGCAAGAGACCCCCGGGACTACACACCGAAGCTTTCTTT	CSKRPPGLHTEAFF
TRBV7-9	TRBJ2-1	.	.	TGTGCCAGCAGCTTAGCTAGCGTACGTTGGGACAATGAGCAGTTCTTC	CASSLASVRWDNEQFF
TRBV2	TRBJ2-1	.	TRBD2	TGTGCCAGCAGCCTTACACAGGTGGCCGGGGGGGGAGAGCAGTTCTTC	CASSLTQVAGGGEQFF
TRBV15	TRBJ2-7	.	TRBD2	TGTGCCACCAGCAGAGCGCCGAGCGGGGGGTACAATGAGCAGTACTTC	CATSRAPSGGYNEQYF
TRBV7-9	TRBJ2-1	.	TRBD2	TGTGTCAGCAGCTTGGGAGCGGGGGGTTACAATGAGCAGTTCTTC	CVSSLGAGGYNEQFF
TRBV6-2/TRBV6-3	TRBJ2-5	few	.	TGTGCCAGCCAAGATCGGCGGCTCGGGGAGACCCAGTACTTC	CASQDRRLGETQYF
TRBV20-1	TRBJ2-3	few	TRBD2	TGCAGTGCTAGAGGGACTAGAGCGGGGGGTGGCACAGATACGCAGTATTTT	CSARGTRAGGGTDTQYF
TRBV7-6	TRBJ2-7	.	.	TGTGCCAGCAGCAAGGACCTCTACGAGCAGTACTTC	CASSKDLYEQYF
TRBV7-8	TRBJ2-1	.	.	TGTGCCAGCAGCTTAGGCGGGGGCGGTGAGCAGTTCTTC	CASSLGGGGEQFF
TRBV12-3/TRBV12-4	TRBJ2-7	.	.	TGTGCCAGCGGGGGACCGACTAGCTACGAGCAGTACTTC	CASGGPTSYEQYF
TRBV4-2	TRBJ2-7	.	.	TGTGCCAGCAGCCCTTCACCTCTCGAATACGAGCAGTACTTC	CASSPSPLEYEQYF
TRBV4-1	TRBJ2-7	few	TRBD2	TGCGCCAGCAGCCCAGCGGGGGGGCAAGGGTACGAGCAGTACTTC	CASSPAGGQGYEQYF
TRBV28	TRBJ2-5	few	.	TGTGCCAGCCCCCCGGCGGGACGGCGACAAGAGACCCAGTACTTC	CASPPAGRRQETQYF
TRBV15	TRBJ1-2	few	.	TGTGCCACCAGCAGAGATTTATCGGACTCCCTCGTCTATGGCTACACCTTC	CATSRDLSDSLVYGYTF
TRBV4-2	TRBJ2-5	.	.	TGTGCCAGCAGCCAAGTTGCGGGGTCTGGGGAGACCCAGTACTTC	CASSQVAGSGETQYF
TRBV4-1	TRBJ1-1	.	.	TGCGCCAGCAGCCCCGGGAGCTTAATGGGGACTGAAGCTTTCTTT	CASSPGSLMGTEAFF
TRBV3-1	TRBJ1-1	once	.	TGTGCCAGCAGCCCCGGTTTGGGGCGCGCCGAAGCTTTCTTT	CASSPGLGRAEAFF
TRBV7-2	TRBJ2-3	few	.	TGTGCCAGCAGCCCGGGACTCGGCACAGATACGCAGTATTTT	CASSPGLGTDTQYF
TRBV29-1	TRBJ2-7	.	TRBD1	TGCAGCGTTGCCCGGACAGGGGTGGCGCGCGAGCAGTACTTC	CSVARTGVAREQYF
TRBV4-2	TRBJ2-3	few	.	TGTGCCAGCAGCCAACATAGGGGCGGGGACGCAGATACGCAGTATTTT	CASSQHRGGDADTQYF
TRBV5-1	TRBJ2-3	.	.	TGCGCCAGCAGCTTGGTGCCCGGGCGGGGCACAGATACGCAGTATTTT	CASSLVPGRGTDTQYF
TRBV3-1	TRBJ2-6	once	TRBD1	TGTGCCAGCAGCCGGACAGGCGACCTCTACTCTGGGGCCAACGTCCTGACTTTC	CASSRTGDLYSGANVLTF
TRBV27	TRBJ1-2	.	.	TGTGCCAGCAGCCTCTCCGGTGGCGGTTACTATGGCTACACCTTC	CASSLSGGGYYGYTF
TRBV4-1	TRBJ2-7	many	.	TGTGCCAGCAGCCAGGACTCCTACGAGCAGTACTTC	CASSQDSYEQYF
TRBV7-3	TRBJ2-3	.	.	TGTGCCAGCAGCTTAACTAGCTTCACAGATACGCAGTATTTT	CASSLTSFTDTQYF
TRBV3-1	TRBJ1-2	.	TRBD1	TGTGCCAGCAGCCAAGAGCGAAGGGACAGAAGCTATGGCTACACCTTC	CASSQERRDRSYGYTF
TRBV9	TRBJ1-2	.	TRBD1	TGTGCCAGCAGCGTAGCTTCCCGGACAGGGGGTAGCTATGGCTACACCTTC	CASSVASRTGGSYGYTF
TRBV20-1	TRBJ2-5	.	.	TGCAGTGCTAGAGATCTGGCAGGGAGTGAGGCCGAGAAGTACTTC	CSARDLAGSEAEKYF
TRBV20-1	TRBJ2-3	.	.	TGCAGTGCTAGTGGTCTAGCCACAGATACGCAGTATTTT	CSASGLATDTQYF
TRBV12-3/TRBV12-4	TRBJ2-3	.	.	TGTGCCAGCAGCCCCGTCCGAGTAGGGAGTCCCACAGATACGCAGTATTTT	CASSPVRVGSPTDTQYF
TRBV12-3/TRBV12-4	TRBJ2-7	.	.	TGTGCCAGCAGTTTGCAGTCCTGCGAGCAGTACTTC	CASSLQSCEQYF
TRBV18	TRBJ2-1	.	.	TGTGCCAGCTCACCAATTTACCCTAATGAGCAGTTCTTC	CASSPIYPNEQFF
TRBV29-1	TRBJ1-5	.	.	TGCAGCGTTGAAGGGGGGGACCAGCCCCAGCATTTT	CSVEGGDQPQHF
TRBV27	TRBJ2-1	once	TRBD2	TGTGCCAGCAGTTCGACCGCCTATGCCAGGGACTACGAGCAGTTCTTC	CASSSTAYARDYEQFF
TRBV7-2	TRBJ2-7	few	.	TGTGCCAGCAGCTTAGAGCCAGGAGTCTACGAGCAGTACTTC	CASSLEPGVYEQYF
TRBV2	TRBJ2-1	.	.	TGTGCCAGCAGTGTTCAGGCCCTGAGACCCTACAATGAGCAGTTCTTC	CASSVQALRPYNEQFF
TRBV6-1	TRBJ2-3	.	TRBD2	TGTGCCAGCAGTCCCCCCCCGGGACTAGCTGTGGCAGATACGCAGTATTTT	CASSPPPGLAVADTQYF
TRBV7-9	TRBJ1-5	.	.	TGTGCCAGCAGCCCGGGCCCACGTCAGCCCCAGCATTTT	CASSPGPRQPQHF
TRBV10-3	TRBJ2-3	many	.	TGTGCCATCAGTGAGAGCACAGATACGCAGTATTTT	CAISESTDTQYF
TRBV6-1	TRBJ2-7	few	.	TGTGCCAGCAGTGCTTCCCGGGACGGCCACTACGAGCAGTACTTC	CASSASRDGHYEQYF
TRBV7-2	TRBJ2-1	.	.	TGTGCCAGCCTCAGGGGGGGGGGGCAGGGAATCCGGGGATTGGGCAATGAGCAGTTCTTC	CASLRGGGQGIRGLGNEQFF
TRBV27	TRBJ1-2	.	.	TGTGCCAGCAGACTTGAGACAGGCAGCGGTATAAATGGCTACACCTTC	CASRLETGSGINGYTF
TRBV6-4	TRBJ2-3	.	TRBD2	TGTGCCAGCAGTGAGCTAGGGACTAGCCCAGATACGCAGTATTTT	CASSELGTSPDTQYF